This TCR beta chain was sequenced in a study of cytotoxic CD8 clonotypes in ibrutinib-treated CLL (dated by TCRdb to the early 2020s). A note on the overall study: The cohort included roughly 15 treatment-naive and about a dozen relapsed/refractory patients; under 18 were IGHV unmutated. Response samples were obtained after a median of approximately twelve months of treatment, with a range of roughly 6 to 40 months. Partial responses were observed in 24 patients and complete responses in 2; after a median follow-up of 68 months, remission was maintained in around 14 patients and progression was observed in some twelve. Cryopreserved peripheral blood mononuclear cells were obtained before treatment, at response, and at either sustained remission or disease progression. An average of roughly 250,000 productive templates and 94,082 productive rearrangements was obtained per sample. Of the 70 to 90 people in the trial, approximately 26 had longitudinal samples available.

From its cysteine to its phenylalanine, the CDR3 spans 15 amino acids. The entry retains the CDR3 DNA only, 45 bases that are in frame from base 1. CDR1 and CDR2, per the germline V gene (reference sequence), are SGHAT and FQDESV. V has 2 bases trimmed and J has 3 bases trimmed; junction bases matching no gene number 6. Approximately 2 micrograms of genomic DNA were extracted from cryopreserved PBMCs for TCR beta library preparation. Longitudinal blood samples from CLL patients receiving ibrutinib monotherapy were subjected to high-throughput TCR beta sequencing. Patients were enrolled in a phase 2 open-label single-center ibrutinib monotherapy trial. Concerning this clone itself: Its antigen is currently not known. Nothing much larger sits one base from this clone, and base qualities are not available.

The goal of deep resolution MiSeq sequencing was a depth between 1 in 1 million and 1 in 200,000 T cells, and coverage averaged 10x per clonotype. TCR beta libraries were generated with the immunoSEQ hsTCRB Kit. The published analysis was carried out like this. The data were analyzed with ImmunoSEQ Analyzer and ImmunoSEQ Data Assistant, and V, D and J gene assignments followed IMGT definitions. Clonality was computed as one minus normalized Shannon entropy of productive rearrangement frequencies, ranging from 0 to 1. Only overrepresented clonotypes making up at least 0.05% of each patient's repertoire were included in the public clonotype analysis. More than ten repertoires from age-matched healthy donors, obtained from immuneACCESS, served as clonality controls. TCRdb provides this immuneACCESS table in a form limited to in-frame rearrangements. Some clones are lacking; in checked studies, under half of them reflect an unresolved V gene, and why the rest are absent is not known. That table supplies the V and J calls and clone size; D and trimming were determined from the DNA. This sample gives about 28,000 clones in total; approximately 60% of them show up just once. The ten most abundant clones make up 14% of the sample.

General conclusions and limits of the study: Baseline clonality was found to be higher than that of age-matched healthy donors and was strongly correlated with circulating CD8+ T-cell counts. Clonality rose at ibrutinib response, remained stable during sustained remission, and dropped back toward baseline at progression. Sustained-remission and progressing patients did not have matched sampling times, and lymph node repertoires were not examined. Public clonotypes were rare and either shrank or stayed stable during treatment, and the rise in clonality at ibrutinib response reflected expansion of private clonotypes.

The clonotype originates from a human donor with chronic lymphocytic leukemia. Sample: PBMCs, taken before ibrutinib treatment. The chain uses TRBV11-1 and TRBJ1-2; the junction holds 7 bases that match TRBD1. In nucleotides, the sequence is TGTGCCAGCAGCTTAAACTCCGACAGGGACTATGGCTACACCTTC. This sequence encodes CASSLNSDRDYGYTF.